The 6 T cell receptor beta chains presented below share a single source sample, sequenced in a study of beta chain features in type 1 diabetes. Study findings and constraints: People with Type 1 diabetes carried modestly yet significantly shorter TCRB CDR3s in all four CD4+ subsets.

What these receptors recognize is not known. Reverse transcribing all isolated RNA meant expressed TCRB transcripts were sequenced. Profiled with immunoSEQ multiplex PCR; TCRdb holds only in-frame clones, not every one. The table lists 150,000 to 200,000 clones, about 8% of them singletons. Input material: central memory CD4+ T cells from blood. The receptors come from a middle-aged woman with type 1 diabetes.

The CDR3 DNA is TGTGCCAGCAACCCCTGGTGGGCGGGAGAAGGCAATGAGCAGTTCTTC. It codes for CASNPWWAGEGNEQFF. The chain recombines TRBV7-2 with TRBJ2-1; the match to TRBD2 covers 7 bases. The CDR3 is made up of 16 amino acids. Germline V gene lookup returns CDR1 SGHTA and CDR2 FQGNSA. J gave up 6 bases and V 7 bases, and 15 bases lay outside the gene matches. Complete variable domain (other parts from reference TRBV7-2 and TRBJ2-1): GAGVSQSPSNKVTEKGKDVELRCDPISGHTALYWYRQSLGQGLEFLIYFQGNSAPDKSGLPSDRFSAERTGGSVSTLTIQRTQQEDSAVYLCASNPWWAGEGNEQFFGPGTRLTVL.

This clone has more than one count but fewer than ten. This chain uses TRBV7-3 with TRBJ2-1, with 10 bases matching TRBD2. Germline V gene sequence: CDR1 SGHTA, CDR2 FQGTGA. Trimming cost V 4 bases and J 8 bases; bases outside gene matches: 8. The CDR3 spans 15 residues. CDR3: CASSSQPGLAHEQFF. DNA of the CDR3: TGTGCCAGCAGCTCCCAACCGGGACTAGCGCATGAGCAGTTCTTC.

This clone was observed a handful of times. The chain recombines TRBV7-2 with TRBJ2-1, with a tentative D call TRBD1 (6 bases). CDR1 is SGHTA and CDR2 is FQGNSA in the germline V gene. Trimming left V 4 bases short and J 7 bases short, with 23 bases between. The CDR3 runs to 17 residues. This CDR3 is CASSSPPTEWTENEQFF. The DNA of the CDR3 is TGTGCCAGCAGCTCCCCGCCTACCGAATGGACAGAAAATGAGCAGTTCTTC.

The chain is built from TRBV9 and TRBJ2-7, with 8 bases lining up with TRBD1. The CDR3 loop spans 15 amino acids. Germline V lookup: CDR1 SGDLS, CDR2 YYNGEE. The J segment lost 6 bases and the V segment lost 2 bases, leaving 10 bases of the junction unmatched. CDR3 DNA: TGTGCCAGCAGCGTGAGGGGCGGACAGGGAAGCGAGCAGTACTTC. Its translation: CASSVRGGQGSEQYF.

This clone was observed a handful of times. The chain uses TRBV29-1 and TRBJ2-1; D gene unclear. The CDR3 is 13 residues long. With 5 bases removed from V and 6 bases from J, the gap between germline ends came to 14 bases. CDR1 and CDR2 (germline): SQVTM, ANQGSEA. The CDR3 DNA follows: TGCAGCGTTCAAAGTAGACTGGGCAATGAGCAGTTCTTC. Translated: CSVQSRLGNEQFF.

This clone has only a few counts. The CDR3 is CASSSQGEGAEAFF. The CDR3 DNA follows: TGTGCCAGCAGTTCACAGGGTGAAGGAGCTGAAGCTTTCTTT. V usage is TRBV28 and J usage is TRBJ1-1, with D possibly TRBD1 on 6 matching bases. The CDR3 length is 14 residues. Trimming stripped 4 bases from V and 6 bases from J, with 15 bases between. From germline, CDR1 is MDHEN and CDR2 SYDVKM.